Below are 30 T cell receptor beta chains sequenced from a single sample in a study of T cells in women clearing cervical HPV infection. Only in-frame clones appear in the TCRdb table, and some are missing; sequencing was by immunoSEQ multiplex PCR. The listing records tens of thousands of clones. The sample consisted of blood buffy coat. The source of these receptors is a woman aged 18 to 69 with a cervical HPV16 infection that either progressed to CIN3+ or cleared (not recorded which).

Comment on this clone: The read ends 3 residues shy of where the CDR3 ends; the end is completed using the germline J gene. The chain links TRBV2 to TRBJ1-2, with 11 bases that match TRBD1. J was trimmed by 4 bases and V by 1 base; bases with no gene match: 8. The germline gives CDR1 SNHLY, CDR2 FYNNEI. The CDR3 extends over 17 amino acids. CDR3 region: CASSEDQGTGGSYGYTF. The covered CDR3 bases are TGTGCCAGCAGTGAAGACCAAGGGACAGGGGGATCCTATGGC.

About this clone: The read ends 3 residues early relative to the CDR3; the germline J gene fills the gap. This chain links TRBV6-2 or TRBV6-3 with TRBJ2-5; TRBD2 agrees at 10 bases. The CDR3 covers 15 residues. With V trimmed by 7 bases and J by 5 bases, 10 bases remained unmatched. Germline CDR1 is MNHEY and CDR2 is SVGEGT. The part of the CDR3 DNA that was read is TGTGCCAGCAAGAGCCTAGCGGGAGAGGTGGAGACC. As protein: CASKSLAGEVET. The full CDR3 protein reads CASKSLAGEVETQYF.

Turning to this clone: The read is 3 residues too short to cover the CDR3 end, so that end is filled in from the germline J gene. This chain uses TRBV7-6 with TRBJ1-6, with a possible D match to TRBD1 (5 bases). The germline V gene has CDR1 SGHVS and CDR2 FNYEAQ. The length of the CDR3 is 15 residues. Deletions cut 4 bases from V and 7 bases from J, with 14 bases between. The DNA read from the CDR3 is TGTGCCAGCAGCTCCATACCCTACAGGAATTCACCC. Its protein product is CASSSIPYRNSP. The full CDR3 protein is CASSSIPYRNSPLHF.

On this clone itself: The read is 3 residues too short to cover the CDR3 end, so that end is filled in from the germline J gene. V gene TRBV18 combines with J gene TRBJ2-2, with D perhaps given as TRBD1 or TRBD2 (5 bases each). This CDR3 is built from 15 residues. Germline CDR1 reads KGHSH; CDR2 reads LQKENI. The CDR3 reads CASSPPGREFGKLFF. CDR3 DNA (partial): TGTGCCAGCTCACCCCCCGGCAGGGAGTTCGGAAAG.

In terms of frequency, this clone is medium-sized. Coverage ceases 3 residues before the CDR3 finishes, and the germline J gene fills in the end. The chain links TRBV7-8 to TRBJ2-4, with 8 bases that match TRBD2. V was pared by 2 bases and J by 5 bases, with 5 bases of the junction left unmatched. Looked up from germline, CDR1 is SGHVS and CDR2 is FQNEAQ. The CDR3 sequence is 15 residues long. The covered CDR3 bases are TGTGCCAGCAGCTTACAGCGGGGGTTCCAAAACATT. As protein: CASSLQRGFQNI. The full CDR3 protein reads CASSLQRGFQNIQYF. Full variable domain (outside the CDR3, taken from reference TRBV7-8 and TRBJ2-4): GAGVSQSPRYKVAKRGQDVALRCDPISGHVSLFWYQQALGQGPEFLTYFQNEAQLDKSGLPSDRFFAERPEGSVSTLKIQRTQQEDSAVYLCASSLQRGFQNIQYFGAGTRLSVL.

A word on this clone: The CDR3 extends 3 residues past the end of the read, so its final part is completed from the germline J gene. The genes are TRBV5-4 and TRBJ2-2; TRBD2 agrees at 8 bases. V dropped 5 bases and J dropped 5; count of bases not matched to a gene: 5. CDR1 and CDR2 from the germline V gene are SGHNT and YYREEE (reference sequence). The CDR3 length is 14 residues. CDR3 DNA (partial): TGTGCCAGCAGTGTAGCGGGACGGACCGGGGAG. As protein: CASSVAGRTGE. The entire CDR3 sequence reads CASSVAGRTGELFF.

CDR3 protein: CSATTQEFDSPLHF. The part of the CDR3 DNA that was read is TGCAGTGCAACCACACAGGAATTCGATTCACCC. V is TRBV20-1 and J is TRBJ1-6; weak D call: TRBD1 (5 bases). Read data end 3 residues before the CDR3 end; the end is taken from the germline J gene. The CDR3 sequence is 14 residues long. V lost 6 bases, J lost 8 bases, and 17 bases lay in between. Looked up from germline, CDR1 is DFQATT and CDR2 is SNEGSKA (reference sequence).

In regard to this clone: The CDR3 end falls 3 residues outside the read, so it is completed with the germline J gene. V is TRBV5-1 and J is TRBJ1-2; unclear D gene. Germline V gene data show CDR1 as SGHRS and CDR2 as YFSETQ. CDR3 length equals 16 residues. V shed 1 base and J shed 6 bases, with 19 bases lying between them. This CDR3 is CASSLWAWNRRNGYTF. Partial CDR3 DNA: TGCGCCAGCAGCTTGTGGGCATGGAACCGGAGAAATGGC. The full variable domain, in which reference TRBV5-1 and TRBJ1-2 provide the parts outside the CDR3, is KAGVTQTPRYLIKTRGQQVTLSCSPISGHRSVSWYQQTPGQGLQFLFEYFSETQRNKGNFPGRFSGRQFSNSRSEMNVSTLELGDSALYLCASSLWAWNRRNGYTFGSGTRLTVV.

The CDR3 DNA, read in part, is TGCAGTGCTAGAGAGTATGGGGACCCTGCACAGGGTACG. Protein sequence: CSAREYGDPAQGT. The whole CDR3 protein is CSAREYGDPAQGTQYF. This rearrangement joins TRBV20-1 to TRBJ2-3, with a weak D call TRBD1 (6 bases). The read finishes 3 residues shy of the CDR3 end, and the germline J gene is used to complete it. The CDR3 length is 16 residues. Trimming cost V 0 bases and J 8 bases, with 21 bases left between them. The germline V gene encodes CDR1 DFQATT and CDR2 SNEGSKA (reference sequence).

As concerns this clone: The read terminates 3 residues ahead of where the CDR3 ends, so the germline J gene completes it. J is TRBJ1-3 and V is TRBV7-9, with D uncertain. The V end was cut by 3 bases, the J end by 4 bases, with 7 bases between. The CDR3 has 13 residues. The germline CDR1 and CDR2 sequences are SEHNR and FQNEAQ (reference sequence). Partial CDR3 DNA: TGTGCCAGCAGCTTCCGGTGGGGAAACACC. It yields the protein CASSFRWGNT. Given in full, the CDR3 is CASSFRWGNTIYF.

Comments on this clone: The sequence runs out 3 residues before the end of the CDR3; the remainder is reconstructed from the germline J gene. The chain employs TRBV20-1 and TRBJ1-5; 8 bases agree with TRBD1. Germline lookup yields CDR1 DFQATT and CDR2 SNEGSKA (reference sequence). V shed 2 bases, J shed 6 bases, and the junction held 3 bases outside the gene matches. The CDR3 sequence is 13 residues long. Partial CDR3 DNA: TGCAGTGCTAGACCCCAGGGGGCTCAGCCC. Protein sequence: CSARPQGAQP. The CDR3, in full, reads CSARPQGAQPQHF.

About this clone itself: With the read ending 3 residues before the CDR3 end, the germline J gene is used to fill in that end. The rearrangement uses TRBV19 and TRBJ2-2, with TRBD1 matching over 7 bases. The CDR3 totals 13 residues. The germline CDR1 and CDR2 sequences are LNHDA and SQIVND (reference sequence). V lost 4 bases and J lost 7; bases outside the gene matches: 3. The sequenced part of the CDR3 DNA is TGTGCCAGTAGTAGAGGGACAGTCGGGGAG. Translation gives CASSRGTVGE. Given in full, the CDR3 is CASSRGTVGELFF.

For this clone: Read coverage stops 3 residues before the CDR3 terminus; the germline J gene supplies the remainder. The chain links TRBV30 to TRBJ1-3; D is perhaps TRBD1 (6 bases). Germline lookup yields CDR1 GTSNPN and CDR2 SVGIG (reference sequence). V lost 1 base to trimming and J lost 0 bases, with 7 bases between them. The CDR3 sequence is 14 residues long. The sequenced part of the CDR3 DNA is TGTGCCTGGAGTGCGACAGGCTCTGGAAACACC. Residues: CAWSATGSGNT. The CDR3 in full is CAWSATGSGNTIYF.

Comment on this clone: The read finishes 3 residues shy of the CDR3 end, and the germline J gene is used to complete it. The genes are TRBV5-1 and TRBJ1-2; 7 positions match TRBD1. The CDR3 consists of 15 residues. Germline values: CDR1 SGHRS, CDR2 YFSETQ. The DNA read from the CDR3 is TGCGCCAGCAGCTGGGCAGGGGGACGGGCAGATACC. Protein sequence: CASSWAGGRADT. The full CDR3 protein reads CASSWAGGRADTYTF.

Turning to this clone: The read finishes 3 residues shy of the CDR3 end, and the germline J gene is used to complete it. This chain connects TRBV5-1 to TRBJ2-1; D not certain. This CDR3 is built from 14 residues. Germline V gives CDR1 SGHRS, CDR2 YFSETQ. Trimming took off 1 base at V and 5 bases at J, with 10 bases between the two ends. The part of the CDR3 DNA that was read is TGCGCCAGCAGCTTGTGGGCAGCCGACAATGAG. It encodes CASSLWAADNE. The whole CDR3 protein is CASSLWAADNEQFF.

Remarks on this clone: The read halts 3 residues ahead of the CDR3 end, with the missing end drawn from the germline J gene. This chain links TRBV5-1 with TRBJ1-2, with D possibly matching TRBD1 (5 bases). Looked up from germline, CDR1 is SGHRS and CDR2 is YFSETQ. The V end was cut by 0 bases, the J end by 1 base, with 10 bases between. The CDR3 extends over 15 amino acids. CDR3 bases read: TGCGCCAGCAGCTTGGGGGGGGAACTTAACTATGGC. Its translation is CASSLGGELNYG. The full CDR3 reads CASSLGGELNYGYTF.

Turning to this clone: The CDR3 extends 3 residues past the end of the read, so its final part is completed from the germline J gene. V usage is TRBV13 and J usage is TRBJ2-5; TRBD2 is a possible D gene (7 bases). V lost 5 bases, J lost 1 base, and 11 bases lay in between. The germline gives CDR1 PRHDT, CDR2 FYEKMQ (reference sequence). The CDR3 has 14 residues. The sequenced part of the CDR3 DNA is TGTGCCAGCAGCCTCGGGGGGCTCCAAGAGACC. This gives the protein CASSLGGLQET. In full, the CDR3 is CASSLGGLQETQYF.

Concerning this clone: The read ends 3 residues before the CDR3 terminus; that terminus is restored from the germline J gene. V gene TRBV14 combines with J gene TRBJ2-5; 9 positions match TRBD2. The CDR3 has 15 amino acids. With V trimmed by 6 bases and J by 2 bases, 7 bases remained unmatched. Germline V lookup: CDR1 SGHDN, CDR2 FVKESK. CDR3: CASRPTSGKQETQYF. The covered CDR3 bases are TGTGCCAGCAGACCGACTAGCGGAAAACAAGAGACC.

Concerning this clone itself: Coverage ceases 3 residues before the CDR3 finishes, and the germline J gene fills in the end. The gene calls are TRBV2 and TRBJ2-1, with 11 nucleotides matching TRBD2. J was trimmed by 6 bases and V by 5 bases; bases with no gene match: 6. Germline values: CDR1 SNHLY, CDR2 FYNNEI. The CDR3 extends over 15 amino acids. This CDR3 is CASSSGTSGLNEQFF. Incomplete CDR3 DNA: TGTGCCAGCAGTTCCGGGACTAGCGGACTCAATGAG. Full variable domain (rest looked up from reference TRBV2 and TRBJ2-1): EPEVTQTPSHQVTQMGQEVILRCVPISNHLYFYWYRQILGQKVEFLVSFYNNEISEKSEIFDDQFSVERPDGSNFTLKIRSTKLEDSAMYFCASSSGTSGLNEQFFGPGTRLTVL.

As concerns this clone: The sequenced fragment ends 3 residues before the CDR3 boundary, so the rest is inferred from the germline J gene. V gene TRBV6-7 combines with J gene TRBJ2-7; 8 positions agree with TRBD1. TRBV6-7 is marked as an open reading frame, function uncertain. The CDR3 is 14 residues long. V lost 4 bases to trimming and J lost 4 bases; unmatched junction nucleotides: 6. The sequenced part of the CDR3 DNA is TGTGCCAGCAGTTCCCGACAGGGGCCGTACGAG. This codes for CASSSRQGPYE. From start to end, the CDR3 is CASSSRQGPYEQYF.

Comment on this clone: The CDR3 extends 3 residues past the end of the read, so its final part is completed from the germline J gene. The chain couples TRBV11-2 to TRBJ2-7; possible D gene TRBD1, 6 bases. The CDR3 sequence is 15 residues long. Germline values: CDR1 SGHAT, CDR2 FQNNGV. V was clipped by 1 base and J by 3 bases, with 13 bases between them. CDR3 DNA (partial): TGTGCCAGCAGCTTAGGTAGGGACACCCGCTACGAG. Protein product: CASSLGRDTRYE. In full, the CDR3 is CASSLGRDTRYEQYF.

Details on this clone: The read gets to within 3 residues of the CDR3 end, and the germline J gene fills in the rest. The chain recombines TRBV19 with TRBJ1-2, with D perhaps TRBD1 (6 bases). Germline V gives CDR1 LNHDA, CDR2 SQIVND (reference sequence). The V end was cut by 3 bases, the J end by 4 bases, with 12 bases between. The CDR3 length is 14 residues. The sequenced part of the CDR3 DNA is TGTGCCAGTAGTATTCAGGGGATATTCTATGGC. Translating gives CASSIQGIFYG. The entire CDR3 sequence reads CASSIQGIFYGYTF.

Points on this clone: The read stops 3 residues short of the end of the CDR3; the missing end is completed from the germline J gene. This rearrangement joins TRBV19 to TRBJ2-4, with a possible D match to TRBD1 (5 bases). Germline V gene data show CDR1 as LNHDA and CDR2 as SQIVND (reference sequence). This CDR3 is 14 amino acids long. The sequenced part of the CDR3 DNA is TGTGCCAGTAGCAGGGAAAATAGCAATCAGCCT. Its protein is CASSRENSNQP. The whole CDR3 sequence reads CASSRENSNQPQYF.

About this clone itself: Read coverage stops 3 residues before the CDR3 terminus; the germline J gene supplies the remainder. The V gene is TRBV7-6, the J gene TRBJ2-7, with 14 bases lining up with TRBD2. The germline gives CDR1 SGHVS, CDR2 FNYEAQ. V lost 4 bases, J lost 5 bases, and 7 bases stayed unmatched. CDR3 size: 16 residues. The CDR3 loop is CASSSGTSGSNHEQYF. The covered CDR3 bases are TGTGCCAGCAGCTCCGGGACTAGCGGGAGTAACCACGAG.

About this clone: From the germline J gene comes the end of the CDR3, since the read stops 3 residues before it. This chain links TRBV7-2 with TRBJ1-1; D not resolved. The V and J ends lost 2 bases and 3 bases respectively, with 4 bases between them. CDR1 is SGHTA, CDR2 FQGNSA, per germline. The CDR3 is 12 residues long. This CDR3 reads CASSLRDTEAFF. CDR3 DNA, as far as it was read: TGTGCCAGCAGCTTACGGGACACTGAA.

Points on this clone: The read finishes 3 residues shy of the CDR3 end, and the germline J gene is used to complete it. The chain is built from TRBV20-1 and TRBJ2-3; 8 positions match TRBD2. J lost 0 bases, V lost 5 bases, and 7 bases had no gene match. Germline values: CDR1 DFQATT, CDR2 SNEGSKA (reference sequence). The CDR3 is 15 amino acids. CDR3 DNA, as far as it was read: TGCAGTGCTTTACCCCGGGGGGGTAGCACAGATACG. It specifies CSALPRGGSTDT. In full, the CDR3 is CSALPRGGSTDTQYF.

In regard to this clone: The read halts 3 residues ahead of the CDR3 end, with the missing end drawn from the germline J gene. The V gene is TRBV12-5, the J gene TRBJ2-1; 9 bases match TRBD2. The V gene end was trimmed by 6 bases and the J gene end by 6 bases; junction bases not matched to a gene: 9. CDR3 length: 15 amino acids. Germline V lookup: CDR1 LGHNT, CDR2 FRNRAP. The CDR3 loop reads CASGSGLAGSNEQFF. The CDR3 bases that were read are TGTGCTAGTGGGTCAGGGCTAGCGGGATCCAATGAG.

About this clone: The CDR3 end is not reached by the read, which stops 3 residues before it; the germline J gene fills it in. The rearrangement links TRBV10-3 to TRBJ1-2, with D perhaps TRBD1 (5 bases). From germline, CDR1 is ENHRY and CDR2 SYGVKD. The V end was cut by 0 bases, the J end by 7 bases, with 9 bases between. The CDR3 contains 13 residues. The CDR3 DNA, read in part, is TGTGCCATCAGTGAGTCACCCAGGGCTGGC. Protein product: CAISESPRAG. The full CDR3 protein reads CAISESPRAGYTF.

The chain's CDR3 is CASSIGPALNNEQFF. CDR3 DNA, as far as it was read: TGTGCCAGTAGTATTGGGCCAGCCCTGAACAATGAG. The chain employs TRBV19 and TRBJ2-1, with no clear D. Coverage ceases 3 residues before the CDR3 finishes, and the germline J gene fills in the end. CDR1 is LNHDA, CDR2 SQIVND, per germline (reference sequence). The CDR3 covers 15 residues. Trimming pared 3 bases from V and 5 bases from J, leaving 14 bases between.

Points on this clone: The CDR3 end is not reached by the read, which stops 3 residues before it; the germline J gene fills it in. The chain couples TRBV18 to TRBJ1-2; possible D gene TRBD1, 6 bases. From germline, CDR1 is KGHSH and CDR2 LQKENI. The CDR3 is made up of 17 amino acids. CDR3 sequence reads: CASSPSYRGATYNDYTF. CDR3 bases read: TGTGCCAGCTCCCCCTCCTATCGGGGGGCTACCTACAATGAC.